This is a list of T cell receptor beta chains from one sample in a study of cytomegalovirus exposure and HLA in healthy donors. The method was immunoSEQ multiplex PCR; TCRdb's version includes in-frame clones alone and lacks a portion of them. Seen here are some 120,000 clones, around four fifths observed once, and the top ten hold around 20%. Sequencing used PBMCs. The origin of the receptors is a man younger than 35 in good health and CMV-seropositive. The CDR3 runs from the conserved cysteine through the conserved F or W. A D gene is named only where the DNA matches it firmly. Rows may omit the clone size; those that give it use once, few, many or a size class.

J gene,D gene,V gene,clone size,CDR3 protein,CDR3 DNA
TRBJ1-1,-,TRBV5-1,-,CASSLTGNSEAFF,TGCGCCAGCAGCTTGACAGGGAATAGTGAAGCTTTCTTT
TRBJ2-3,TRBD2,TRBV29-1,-,CSVTLAGGRDTQYF,TGCAGCGTTACGTTGGCGGGGGGACGAGATACGCAGTATTTT
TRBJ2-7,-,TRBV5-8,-,CASSLAWGSSSYEQYF,TGTGCCAGCAGCTTGGCGTGGGGCTCTAGCTCCTACGAGCAGTACTTC
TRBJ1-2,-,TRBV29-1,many,CRRGAPNYGYTF,TGCAGACGGGGGGCCCCTAACTATGGCTACACCTTC
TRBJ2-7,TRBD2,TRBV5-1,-,CASSPGLAYEQYF,TGCGCCAGCAGCCCGGGACTAGCCTACGAGCAGTACTTC
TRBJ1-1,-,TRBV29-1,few,CSAWSVEAFF,TGCAGCGCATGGAGTGTGGAAGCTTTCTTT
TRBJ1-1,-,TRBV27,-,CASSLKGDTEAFF,TGTGCCAGCAGTTTAAAGGGAGACACTGAAGCTTTCTTT
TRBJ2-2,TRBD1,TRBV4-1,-,CASSQDGQGFSGELFF,TGCGCCAGCAGCCAGGACGGACAGGGCTTCTCCGGGGAGCTGTTTTTT
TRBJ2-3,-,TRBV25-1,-,CASSPGADTQYF,TGTGCCAGCAGTCCGGGGGCAGATACGCAGTATTTT
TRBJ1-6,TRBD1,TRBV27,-,CASSPDRGDAYNSPLHF,TGTGCCAGCAGTCCAGACAGGGGAGACGCCTATAATTCACCCCTCCACTTT
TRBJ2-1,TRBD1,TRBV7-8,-,CASRYTGELTSYNEQFF,TGTGCCAGCAGATATACAGGGGAATTAACTTCCTACAATGAGCAGTTCTTC
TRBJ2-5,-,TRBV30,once,CAWSRVGVQETQYF,TGTGCCTGGAGTCGAGTCGGGGTCCAAGAGACCCAGTACTTC
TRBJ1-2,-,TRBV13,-,CASSLTGGGYTF,TGTGCCAGCAGCTTAACTGGCGGTGGCTACACCTTC
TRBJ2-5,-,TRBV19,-,CASSISVFQETQYF,TGTGCCAGTAGTATCTCAGTCTTCCAAGAGACCCAGTACTTC
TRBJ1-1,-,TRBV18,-,CASSQSLLNTEAFF,TGTGCCAGCTCACAAAGCCTGTTGAACACTGAAGCTTTCTTT
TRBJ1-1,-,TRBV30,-,CAWSVVWRTGFDEAFF,TGTGCCTGGAGTGTAGTTTGGCGAACAGGTTTCGATGAAGCTTTCTTT
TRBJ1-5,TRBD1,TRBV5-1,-,CASSLGGQGYQPQHF,TGCGCCAGCAGCTTGGGCGGACAGGGCTATCAGCCCCAGCATTTT
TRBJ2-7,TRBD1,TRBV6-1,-,CASSRPGTASYEQYF,TGTGCCAGCAGCCGCCCCGGGACAGCGTCATACGAGCAGTACTTC
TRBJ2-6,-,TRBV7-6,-,CASSSRDPGANVLTF,TGTGCCAGCAGCAGCCGGGATCCTGGGGCCAACGTCCTGACTTTC
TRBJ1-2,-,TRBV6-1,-,CASKRGYGGYTF,TGTGCCAGCAAACGAGGATACGGTGGCTACACCTTC
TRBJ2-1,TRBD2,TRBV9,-,CASSPRTSYNEQFF,TGTGCCAGCAGCCCCCGGACTAGCTACAATGAGCAGTTCTTC
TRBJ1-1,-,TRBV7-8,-,CASSVREGWRNTEAFF,TGTGCCAGCAGCGTCCGGGAGGGGTGGAGGAACACTGAAGCTTTCTTT
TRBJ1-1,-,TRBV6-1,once,CASILNFRSSEAFF,TGTGCCAGCATCTTAAATTTCCGGTCTTCTGAAGCTTTCTTT
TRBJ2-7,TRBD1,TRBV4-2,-,CASSQGRDSSYEQYF,TGTGCCAGCAGCCAGGGAAGGGACAGCTCCTACGAGCAGTACTTC
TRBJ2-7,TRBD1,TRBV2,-,CASSEGTGDLDEQYF,TGTGCCAGCAGTGAGGGGACAGGGGATCTCGACGAGCAGTACTTC
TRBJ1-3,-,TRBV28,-,CASSFPAGNTIYF,TGTGCCAGCAGTTTTCCCGCTGGAAACACCATATATTTT
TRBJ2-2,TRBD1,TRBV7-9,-,CASSLGQGGTGELFF,TGTGCCAGCAGCCTTGGACAGGGAGGCACCGGGGAGCTGTTTTTT
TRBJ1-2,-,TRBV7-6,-,CASSPGGEWNGYTF,TGTGCCAGCTCACCGGGGGGGGAGTGGAATGGCTACACCTTC
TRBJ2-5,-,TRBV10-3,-,CASDGGVSGTQYF,TGTGCCAGTGACGGCGGGGTGTCAGGGACCCAGTACTTC
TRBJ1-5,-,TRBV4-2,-,CASSLNRDGNQPQHF,TGTGCCAGCAGCCTTAACAGGGACGGCAATCAGCCCCAGCATTTT
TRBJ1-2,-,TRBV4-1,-,CASSQGEVANYGYTF,TGCGCCAGCAGCCAAGGGGAGGTAGCGAACTATGGCTACACCTTC
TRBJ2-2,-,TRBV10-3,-,CAISEQGGELFF,TGTGCCATCAGTGAACAGGGCGGGGAGCTGTTTTTT
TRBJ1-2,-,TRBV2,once,CASSAVPQEIYGYTF,TGTGCCAGCAGTGCCGTTCCACAGGAGATCTATGGCTACACCTTC
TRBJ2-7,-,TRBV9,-,CASSVTPGSYEQYF,TGTGCCAGCAGCGTCACTCCGGGGTCCTACGAGCAGTACTTC
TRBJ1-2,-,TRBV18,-,CASSPTRGDGNYGYTF,TGTGCCAGCTCACCGACGCGGGGTGACGGGAACTATGGCTACACCTTC
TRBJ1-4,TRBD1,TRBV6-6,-,CASSFLQGVWDEKLFF,TGTGCCAGCAGTTTCCTACAGGGGGTTTGGGATGAAAAACTGTTTTTT
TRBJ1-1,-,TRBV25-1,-,CASSPSSLTNTEAFF,TGTGCCAGCAGCCCATCCAGTCTTACGAACACTGAAGCTTTCTTT
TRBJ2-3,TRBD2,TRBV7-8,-,CASSPGAGGYPDTQYF,TGTGCCAGCAGCCCCGGCGCGGGGGGGTATCCAGATACGCAGTATTTT
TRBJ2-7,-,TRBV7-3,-,CASSLMAHRPSNFYEQYF,TGTGCCAGCAGCTTAATGGCCCACAGACCCTCTAATTTCTACGAGCAGTACTTC
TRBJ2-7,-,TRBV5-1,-,CASSRAGGSSYEQYF,TGCGCCAGCAGCCGGGCTGGGGGGAGCTCCTACGAGCAGTACTTC
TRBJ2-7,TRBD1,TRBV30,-,CAWSLDRGSPYNF,TGTGCCTGGAGTCTGGACAGGGGGTCTCCCTACAACTTC
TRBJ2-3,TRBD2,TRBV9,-,CASRPPGGNTDTQYF,TGTGCCAGCAGGCCCCCCGGGGGGAACACAGATACGCAGTATTTT
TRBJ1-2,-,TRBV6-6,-,CASTRDRGGNYGYTF,TGTGCCAGCACCCGTGATCGGGGGGGCAACTATGGCTACACCTTC
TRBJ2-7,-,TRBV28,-,CASSSLTGLYEQYF,TGTGCCAGCAGTTCCTTGACAGGCCTCTACGAGCAGTACTTC
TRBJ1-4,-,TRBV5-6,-,CASSQKARATNEKLFF,TGTGCCAGCAGCCAAAAGGCGAGGGCCACTAATGAAAAACTGTTTTTT
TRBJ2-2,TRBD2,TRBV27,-,CASRPGTSVAGELFF,TGTGCCAGCAGGCCCGGGACTAGCGTCGCCGGGGAGCTGTTTTTT
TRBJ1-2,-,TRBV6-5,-,CASRSQGPESRGYTF,TGTGCCAGCAGATCACAGGGACCAGAATCCAGGGGCTACACCTTC